A single sample gave rise to the 23 T cell receptor beta chains below, sequenced in a study of T cell repertoires in cytomegalovirus infection. One entry per CDR3 protein results from TCRdb running MiXCR on the reads. The table includes hundreds of thousands of distinct CDR3 sequences, roughly 30% detected once. These receptors are not linked to any known antigen. Sequences were derived from cultured CD8+ T cells from PBMCs, sampled from culture after CMV antigen stimulation. The receptors originated from a human donor in good health (CMV status not recorded). Some clones in this sample may be carry-over from other donors' samples.

This clonotype has just a few counts. V usage is TRBV27 and J usage is TRBJ2-1, with 12 bases identical to TRBD2. CDR3 length equals 14 residues. The J segment lost 6 bases and the V segment lost 5 bases, leaving 2 bases of the junction unmatched. Germline V gene sequence: CDR1 MNHEY, CDR2 SMNVEV (reference sequence). CDR3 amino acids: CASSPSGGVNEQFF. The CDR3 nucleotides are TGTGCCAGCAGTCCTAGCGGGGGGGTCAATGAGCAGTTCTTC.

This clonotype has at least ten counts. The V and J genes are TRBV7-9 and TRBJ2-1; tentative D call: TRBD2 (6 bases). Germline values: CDR1 SEHNR, CDR2 FQNEAQ (reference sequence). Trimming left V 6 bases short and J 0 bases short, with 15 bases between. CDR3 length equals 16 residues. The chain's CDR3 is CASSPGRGSSYNEQFF. DNA for the CDR3: TGTGCCAGCAGTCCTGGACGGGGGAGCTCCTACAATGAGCAGTTCTTC.

This clonotype has just a few counts. A much larger clone lies a single base off, so this may be a read error. This chain joins TRBV6-5 and TRBJ1-1; D is ambiguous. Between the trimmed V and J ends, which lost 2 bases and 1 base, there was a span of 5 bases. The CDR3 contains 13 residues. Germline loops: CDR1 MNHEY, CDR2 SVGAGI. The CDR3 sequence: CASSYAPNTEAFF. CDR3 DNA: TGTGCCAGCAGTTACGCCCCGAACACTGAAGCTTTCTTT.

This clonotype has a handful of counts. Sequence at one end of the junction differs from germline and may be a read error. The rearrangement joins TRBV7-9 to TRBJ1-4; D call uncertain. The germline V gene encodes CDR1 SEHNR and CDR2 FQNEAQ (reference sequence). There are 12 residues in the CDR3. CDR3 amino acids: CASSLDGPPHVF. The CDR3 DNA reads TGTGCCAGCAGCTTGGACGGACCGCCGCACGTATTT.

This clonotype was picked up many times. The chain uses TRBV7-2 and TRBJ2-5; D uncertain. The CDR3 loop spans 16 amino acids. The germline gives CDR1 SGHTA, CDR2 FQGNSA. V lost 4 bases to trimming and J lost 7 bases, with 22 bases between them. This CDR3 reads CASSSPSEPAPTTQYF. CDR3 in DNA: TGTGCCAGCAGCTCCCCCTCCGAACCCGCCCCAACGACCCAGTACTTC.

The rearrangement links TRBV27 to TRBJ2-3; D call uncertain. From germline, CDR1 is MNHEY and CDR2 SMNVEV (reference sequence). Trimming removed 2 bases from V and 2 bases from J, with 5 bases in between. This CDR3 contains 13 residues. This CDR3 reads CASSLQTTDTQYF. CDR3 nucleotides: TGTGCCAGCAGTTTACAGACCACAGATACGCAGTATTTT.

This clonotype was picked up one time. The chain joins TRBV9 to TRBJ1-2; TRBD1 aligns across 7 bases. This CDR3 comprises 13 residues. Trimming removed 3 bases from V and 7 bases from J; junction bases left unmatched: 6. Germline CDR1 SGDLS, CDR2 YYNGEE. CDR3 DNA sequence: TGTGCCAGCAGCGCAGACAGGGTGGCTGGCTACACCTTC. Protein: CASSADRVAGYTF. Drawing the rest from reference TRBV9 and TRBJ1-2, the complete variable domain is DSGVTQTPKHLITATGQRVTLRCSPRSGDLSVYWYQQSLDQGLQFLIQYYNGEERAKGNILERFSAQQFPDLHSELNLSSLELGDSALYFCASSADRVAGYTFGSGTRLTVV.

The CDR3: CASSPHAQGDSYEQYF. The CDR3 DNA reads as TGCGCCAGCAGCCCCCACGCACAGGGTGACTCCTACGAGCAGTACTTC. The V gene is TRBV4-1, the J gene TRBJ2-7; D perhaps matches TRBD1 (6 bases). The V gene lost 4 bases and the J gene lost 0 bases, with 16 bases spanning the gap. This CDR3 has 16 residues. Germline CDR1 MGHRA, CDR2 YSYEKL.

This clonotype has a count of ten or more. V and J are TRBV7-2 and TRBJ2-5; 11 bases line up with TRBD2. The CDR3 consists of 17 residues. J lost 0 bases, V lost 5 bases, and 8 bases had no gene match. Germline-derived CDR1 and CDR2 are SGHTA and FQGNSA. CDR3 in DNA: TGTGCCAGCAGCCCTACGCCGGGACTAGCGGACCAAGAGACCCAGTACTTC. This encodes CASSPTPGLADQETQYF.

This clonotype appeared a few times. The gene calls are TRBV5-1 and TRBJ2-1; D remains ambiguous. The V gene's germline CDR1 is SGHRS and CDR2 YFSETQ. The CDR3 runs to 16 residues. Trimming removed 1 base from V and 0 bases from J, with 11 bases in between. The CDR3 is CASSLYPVGSYNEQFF. The DNA for the CDR3 is TGCGCCAGCAGCTTGTATCCGGTAGGCTCCTACAATGAGCAGTTCTTC.

This clonotype was counted only a few times. V gene TRBV5-1 combines with J gene TRBJ1-1; D may be TRBD1 (6 bases). Per the germline V gene, CDR1 is SGHRS and CDR2 is YFSETQ. The CDR3 totals 16 residues. The germline V and J ends were trimmed by 1 base and 6 bases, with 19 bases remaining between them. The CDR3 loop reads CASSLLGPGASSEAFF. The CDR3 nucleotides read TGCGCCAGCAGCTTGCTTGGTCCGGGGGCGAGTTCTGAAGCTTTCTTT.

The rearrangement links TRBV29-1 to TRBJ2-5; no clear D gene. The V gene's germline CDR1 is SQVTM and CDR2 ANQGSEA. The V end lost 1 base, the J end lost 9 bases, and 9 bases lay between the germline ends. CDR3 length: 11 amino acids. The CDR3 coding sequence is TGCAGCGTTGAAGGCGGCCCGTCCCAGTACTTC. This encodes CSVEGGPSQYF.

The sample holds a few counts of this clonotype. The chain has TRBV12-3 or TRBV12-4 and TRBJ2-5; possibly TRBD2 for D (5 bases). Trimming shortened V by 6 bases and J by 5 bases, and 13 bases separated the two germline ends. This CDR3 spans 13 amino acids. CDR3 in DNA: TGTGCCAGCAGCGCAAGTCAGCGGGAGACCCAGTACTTC. Protein: CASSASQRETQYF.

The table lists this clonotype with a few counts. The chain employs TRBV7-9 and TRBJ1-2; D call uncertain. This CDR3 comprises 14 residues. Germline CDR1 SEHNR, CDR2 FQNEAQ (reference sequence). Deletions cut 1 base from V and 5 bases from J, with 11 bases between. Written as DNA, the CDR3 is TGTGCCAGCAGCTTAGTATCGGGAGTATATGGCTACACCTTC. This sequence encodes CASSLVSGVYGYTF.

This clonotype was seen only a few times. This chain links TRBV2 with TRBJ1-5; D may be TRBD1 (5 bases). This CDR3 spans 14 amino acids. CDR1 and CDR2 from the germline V gene are SNHLY and FYNNEI. V was pared by 6 bases and J by 1 base, with 10 bases between. CDR3 amino acids: CASRGGMSNQPQHF. The CDR3 nucleotides are TGTGCCAGCAGGGGGGGAATGAGCAATCAGCCCCAGCATTTT.

The chain has TRBV20-1 and TRBJ2-7; D remains unclear. Trimming cost V 6 bases and J 2 bases, with 11 bases left between them. Looked up from germline, CDR1 is DFQATT and CDR2 is SNEGSKA (reference sequence). The CDR3 has 12 amino acids. CDR3 region: CSASTVTYEQYF. The CDR3 nucleotides read TGCAGTGCCAGCACGGTTACCTACGAGCAGTACTTC.

This clonotype came up many times. The chain employs TRBV6-2 or TRBV6-3 and TRBJ2-2, with TRBD1 matching 7 bases. The germline gives CDR1 MNHEY, CDR2 SVGEGT. The CDR3 length is 17 residues. After removal of 2 bases from V and 7 bases from J, the junction contained 13 bases not matched to a gene. The CDR3 sequence is CASSYRSRGWKNGELFF. The DNA for the CDR3 is TGTGCCAGCAGTTACCGATCCAGGGGGTGGAAGAACGGGGAGCTGTTTTTT.

The chain has TRBV30 and TRBJ2-7; D remains ambiguous. The germline V gene encodes CDR1 GTSNPN and CDR2 SVGIG (reference sequence). The CDR3 length is 14 residues. V was trimmed by 5 bases and J by 2 bases, leaving 16 bases between them. CDR3 in DNA: TGTGCCTGGCGAAATACCGGACGGGCCTACGAGCAGTACGTC. It is translated as CAWRNTGRAYEQYV.

The chain employs TRBV7-9 and TRBJ2-1; 16 bases agree with TRBD2. CDR1 and CDR2 (germline): SEHNR, FQNEAQ (reference sequence). The V gene end was trimmed by 5 bases and the J gene end by 0 bases; junction bases not matched to a gene: 10. The CDR3 contains 20 residues. As DNA, the CDR3 is TGTGCCAGCAGCCTGACCTCCGGGACTAGCGGGGGGGCCTCCTACAATGAGCAGTTCTTC. Its translation: CASSLTSGTSGGASYNEQFF.

The sample holds many counts of this clonotype. V and J are TRBV7-2 and TRBJ2-1; 9 bases are shared with TRBD1. Trimming took 5 bases from V and 7 from J; bases not matched to a gene: 3. The CDR3 length is 13 residues. Germline CDR1 and CDR2: SGHTA and FQGNSA. The CDR3 region is CASSLDRGNEQFF. CDR3 coding DNA: TGTGCCAGCAGCCTAGACAGGGGGAATGAGCAGTTCTTC. Variable domain in full (rest from reference TRBV7-2 and TRBJ2-1): GAGVSQSPSNKVTEKGKDVELRCDPISGHTALYWYRQSLGQGLEFLIYFQGNSAPDKSGLPSDRFSAERTGGSVSTLTIQRTQQEDSAVYLCASSLDRGNEQFFGPGTRLTVL.

The chain links TRBV6-5 to TRBJ1-1; 8 bases map to TRBD1. The CDR3 extends over 16 amino acids. Germline assignment: CDR1 MNHEY and CDR2 SVGAGI. The junction had 13 bases not matched to a gene; V was cut back by 6 bases and J by 4 bases. The CDR3 DNA reads as TGTGCCAGCAGCCCAGGACAGGGCGGGGGGAGCACTGAAGCTTTCTTT. Translated: CASSPGQGGGSTEAFF.

This clonotype was seen a handful of times. This sequence joins TRBV7-9 and TRBJ2-7, with 10 bases identical to TRBD1. The CDR3 length is 21 residues. Trimming cost V 3 bases and J 1 base; bases outside gene matches: 21. From germline, CDR1 is SEHNR and CDR2 FQNEAQ (reference sequence). CDR3 protein: CASSFDPGDRGVTYGSYEQYF. The CDR3 nucleotides read TGTGCCAGCAGCTTCGACCCTGGGGACAGGGGAGTGACGTACGGGTCCTACGAGCAGTACTTC.

The chain joins TRBV12-3 or TRBV12-4 to TRBJ2-3; TRBD2 matches 8 bases. The CDR3 extends over 16 amino acids. The V gene end was trimmed by 7 bases and the J gene end by 0 bases; junction bases not matched to a gene: 9. The CDR3 loop is CASIPRGGASTDTQYF. In DNA form, the CDR3 reads TGTGCCAGCATCCCCCGGGGGGGGGCAAGCACAGATACGCAGTATTTT.